Below are 14 T cell receptor beta chains sequenced from a single sample in a study of control samples from healthy donors and cancer patients. Libraries were prepared by immunoSEQ multiplex PCR; TCRdb keeps only in-frame clonotypes and omits some of them. Here the sample spans 45,000 to 60,000 clones, about nine tenths being singletons. The specimen sequenced was PBMCs. These receptors were obtained from a man in his sixties with head and neck cancer.

This clone was seen once. One junction end disagrees with the germline gene, perhaps due to a read error. Additional DNA sequences in this sample encode the identical CDR3. This sequence joins TRBV7-7 and TRBJ2-5; 9 nucleotides agree with TRBD2. This CDR3 has 15 residues. Per germline, CDR1 SSHAT and CDR2 FNYEAQ (reference sequence). In DNA, the CDR3 is TGTGCCAGCAGCCCCATAGCGGGAGAGCAGGAGACTCAGTACTTC. Residues: CASSPIAGEQETQYF.

The chain couples TRBV3-1 (or the pseudogene TRBV3-2) to TRBJ2-3, with a possible D match to TRBD1 (6 bases). CDR1 is LGHDT, CDR2 YNNKEL, per germline (reference sequence). This CDR3 is built from 16 residues. The V and J ends lost 3 bases and 8 bases respectively, with 21 bases between them. The DNA for the CDR3 is TGTGCCAGCAGCCATTTCGGCCAGGGGCTTTCGGCTACGCAGTATTTT. This sequence encodes CASSHFGQGLSATQYF.

V is TRBV10-3 and J is TRBJ2-1; unclear D gene. The germline V gene encodes CDR1 ENHRY and CDR2 SYGVKD. The CDR3 sequence is 17 residues long. V dropped 0 bases and J dropped 2 bases, with 14 bases sitting between them. Here the CDR3 reads CAISESFEKPTYNEQFF. The CDR3 region has the DNA TGTGCCATCAGTGAGTCGTTCGAGAAACCCACCTACAATGAGCAGTTCTTC.

The chain uses TRBV30 and TRBJ1-5; D is undetermined. Trimming removed 3 bases at V and 2 bases at J, with 8 bases between. Germline CDR1 reads GTSNPN; CDR2 reads SVGIG (reference sequence). This CDR3 has 13 amino acids. The CDR3 spells CAWSKVGNQPQHF. The CDR3 nucleotides are TGTGCCTGGAGCAAGGTAGGCAATCAGCCCCAGCATTTT.

Of note for this clone: The identical CDR3 is also encoded by other nucleotide sequences in the sample. The chain recombines TRBV5-4 with TRBJ2-7, with no clear D. Germline CDR1 SGHNT, CDR2 YYREEE (reference sequence). This CDR3 contains 12 residues. Trimming pared 1 base from V and 1 base from J, leaving 3 bases between. CDR3 protein: CASSLLSYEQYF. CDR3 sequence (DNA): TGTGCCAGCAGCTTGCTATCCTACGAGCAGTACTTC.

V gene TRBV4-1 combines with J gene TRBJ2-2, with D perhaps matching TRBD2 (5 bases). The germline gives CDR1 MGHRA, CDR2 YSYEKL. CDR3 length equals 17 residues. The V gene lost 1 base and the J gene lost 1 base, with 13 bases spanning the gap. The CDR3 sequence: CASSQGYRGENTGELFF. As DNA, the CDR3 is TGCGCCAGCAGCCAAGGCTACCGGGGAGAGAACACCGGGGAGCTGTTTTTT.

The chain combines TRBV28 with TRBJ1-6; no firm D call. The CDR3 has 14 residues. Trimming cost V 6 bases and J 8 bases, with 14 bases left between them. CDR1 and CDR2 from the germline V gene are MDHEN and SYDVKM. CDR3 bases: TGTGCCAGCAGCATAACCCAGGATGATTCACCCCTCCACTTT. Its protein is CASSITQDDSPLHF.

The gene calls are TRBV2 and TRBJ2-5; maybe TRBD2 (5 bases). Deletions cut 6 bases from V and 4 bases from J, with 15 bases between. The CDR3 is 14 residues long. Looked up from germline, CDR1 is SNHLY and CDR2 is FYNNEI. The DNA for the CDR3 is TGTGCCAGCAGGGCGTTGGCGAGGGTAGAGACCCAGTACTTC. Its translation: CASRALARVETQYF.

This clone has only a few counts. This rearrangement joins TRBV6-5 to TRBJ2-5; the match to TRBD1 covers 9 bases. The CDR3 has 14 amino acids. The V gene end was trimmed by 6 bases and the J gene end by 5 bases; junction bases not matched to a gene: 7. Germline CDR1 is MNHEY and CDR2 is SVGAGI. In nucleotides, the CDR3 is TGTGCCAGCAGGGTGACAGGGGGTGGGGAGACCCAGTACTTC. This gives the protein CASRVTGGGETQYF.

The chain is built from TRBV4-3 and TRBJ1-1; TRBD1 aligns across 10 bases. V shed 6 bases, J shed 11 bases, and the junction held 9 bases outside the gene matches. CDR1 LGHNA and CDR2 YSLEER come from the germline V gene. This CDR3 is 13 amino acids long. CDR3: CASSTWTGGVAFF. CDR3 bases: TGCGCCAGCAGTACTTGGACAGGGGGGGTGGCTTTCTTT.

This chain connects TRBV7-9 to TRBJ1-2, with a tentative D call TRBD1 (6 bases). From germline, CDR1 is SEHNR and CDR2 FQNEAQ (reference sequence). V was trimmed by 5 bases and J by 4 bases, leaving 17 bases between them. This CDR3 spans 15 amino acids. CDR3 sequence reads: CASSPRQETLYGYTF. In DNA form, the CDR3 reads TGTGCCAGCAGCCCCCGACAGGAAACTCTCTATGGCTACACCTTC.

This clone was picked up one time. This chain links TRBV11-2 with TRBJ2-1; the match to TRBD1 covers 7 bases. Germline V CDR1 and CDR2: SGHAT, FQNNGV. V shed 5 bases and J 5 bases; nucleotides not matched to a gene: 6. CDR3 length: 14 amino acids. DNA for the CDR3: TGTGCCAGCAGCCCCTGGGACAGCAACAATGAGCAGTTCTTC. It encodes CASSPWDSNNEQFF. Combining the CDR3 with reference TRBV11-2 and TRBJ2-1 gives the whole variable domain EAGVAQSPRYKIIEKRQSVAFWCNPISGHATLYWYQQILGQGPKLLIQFQNNGVVDDSQLPKDRFSAERLKGVDSTLKIQPAKLEDSAVYLCASSPWDSNNEQFFGPGTRLTVL.

The chain has TRBV7-2 and TRBJ1-4, with a possible D match to TRBD1 (5 bases). With 3 bases removed from V and 4 bases from J, the gap between germline ends came to 6 bases. The germline V gene has CDR1 SGHTA and CDR2 FQGNSA. The CDR3 has 13 residues. The CDR3 DNA sequence: TGTGCCAGCAGCTTGGGGCTTAATGAAAAACTGTTTTTT. This gives the protein CASSLGLNEKLFF.

This rearrangement joins TRBV6-2 or TRBV6-3 to TRBJ1-1, with TRBD1 identical over 8 bases. Germline V gives CDR1 MNHEY, CDR2 SVGEGT. The CDR3 runs to 13 residues. The ends lost 5 bases at V and 5 bases at J; junction bases unmatched: 4. The chain's CDR3 is CASSRDRWTEAFF. The CDR3 DNA reads as TGTGCCAGCAGTAGGGACAGGTGGACTGAAGCTTTCTTT.